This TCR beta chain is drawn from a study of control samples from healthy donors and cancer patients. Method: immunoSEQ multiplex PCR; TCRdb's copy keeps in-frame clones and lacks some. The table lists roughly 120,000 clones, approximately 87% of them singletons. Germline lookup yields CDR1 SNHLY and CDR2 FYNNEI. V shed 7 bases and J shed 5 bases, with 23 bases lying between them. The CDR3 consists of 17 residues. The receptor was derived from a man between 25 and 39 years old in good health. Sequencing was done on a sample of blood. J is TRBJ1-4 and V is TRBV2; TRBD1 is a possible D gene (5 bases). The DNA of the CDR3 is TGTGCCAGCACCTTACTGAATGCCGCGTGGGGGAATGAAAAACTGTTTTTT. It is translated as CASTLLNAAWGNEKLFF.